Below are 3 T cell receptor beta chains sequenced from a single sample in a study of T-cell reconstitution after alpha-beta-depleted transplantation in children. Preparation of the TCRbeta library was carried out with unique molecular identifiers. TCRdb re-derived calls from the PCR reads in MiXCR, one entry per CDR3 protein. Seen here are roughly 400,000 distinct CDR3 sequences, around 21% observed once, and the top ten hold less than 4.5%. The sequences come from PBMCs from the stem cell graft donor, collected from the stem cell graft. All receptors derive from a human donor who donated a stem cell graft to a child with acute myeloid leukemia.

A few counts support this clonotype. V and J are TRBV6-1 and TRBJ1-1; 9 bases fit TRBD1. This CDR3 comprises 15 residues. Trimming removed 6 bases from V and 0 bases from J; junction bases left unmatched: 5. Germline V gene lookup returns CDR1 MNHNS and CDR2 SASEGT. CDR3 sequence: CASRDRDRVNTEAFF. In DNA, the CDR3 is TGTGCCAGCAGGGACCGGGACAGGGTGAACACTGAAGCTTTCTTT.

Only a few counts were recorded for this clonotype. This chain connects TRBV12-3 or TRBV12-4 to TRBJ2-1; unclear D gene. Trimming removed 0 bases from V and 12 bases from J, with 9 bases in between. The CDR3 is 12 amino acids. The CDR3 here is CASSLAPRMQFF. The CDR3 DNA reads TGTGCCAGCAGTTTAGCCCCGAGGATGCAGTTCTTC.

This clonotype was counted ten times or more. V gene TRBV27 combines with J gene TRBJ1-3, with D possibly matching TRBD1 (5 bases). The V gene lost 5 bases and the J gene lost 3 bases, with 14 bases spanning the gap. CDR3 size: 15 residues. Per the germline V gene, CDR1 is MNHEY and CDR2 is SMNVEV (reference sequence). CDR3: CASSVAGTFGNTIYF. The DNA of the CDR3 is TGTGCCAGCAGTGTGGCCGGGACGTTTGGAAACACCATATATTTT.